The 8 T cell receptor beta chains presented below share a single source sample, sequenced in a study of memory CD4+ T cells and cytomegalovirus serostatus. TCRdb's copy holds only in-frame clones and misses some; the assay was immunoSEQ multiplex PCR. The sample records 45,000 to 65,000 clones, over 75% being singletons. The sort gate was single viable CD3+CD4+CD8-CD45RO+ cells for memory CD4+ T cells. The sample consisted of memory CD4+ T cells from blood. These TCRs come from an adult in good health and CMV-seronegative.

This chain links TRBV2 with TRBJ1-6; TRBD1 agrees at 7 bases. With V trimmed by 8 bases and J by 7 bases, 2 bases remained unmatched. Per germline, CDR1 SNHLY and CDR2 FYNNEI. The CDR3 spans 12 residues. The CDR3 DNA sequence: TGTGCCAGCGACAGGGAAAATTCACCCCTCCACTTT. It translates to CASDRENSPLHF. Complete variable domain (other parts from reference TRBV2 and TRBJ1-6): EPEVTQTPSHQVTQMGQEVILRCVPISNHLYFYWYRQILGQKVEFLVSFYNNEISEKSEIFDDQFSVERPDGSNFTLKIRSTKLEDSAMYFCASDRENSPLHFGNGTRLTVT.

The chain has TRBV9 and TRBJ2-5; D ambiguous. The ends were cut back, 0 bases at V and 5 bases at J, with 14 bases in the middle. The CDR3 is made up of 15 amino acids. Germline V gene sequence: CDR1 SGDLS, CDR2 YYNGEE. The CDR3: CASSVGAGLRETQYF. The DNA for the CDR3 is TGTGCCAGCAGCGTAGGGGCTGGTTTGAGGGAGACCCAGTACTTC.

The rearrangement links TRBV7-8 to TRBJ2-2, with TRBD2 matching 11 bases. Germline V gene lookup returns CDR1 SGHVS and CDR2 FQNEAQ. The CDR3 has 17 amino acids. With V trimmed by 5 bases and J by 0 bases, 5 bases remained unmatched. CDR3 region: CASSRTSGSSNTGELFF. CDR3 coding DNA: TGTGCCAGCAGCAGGACTAGCGGGTCTTCGAACACCGGGGAGCTGTTTTTT.

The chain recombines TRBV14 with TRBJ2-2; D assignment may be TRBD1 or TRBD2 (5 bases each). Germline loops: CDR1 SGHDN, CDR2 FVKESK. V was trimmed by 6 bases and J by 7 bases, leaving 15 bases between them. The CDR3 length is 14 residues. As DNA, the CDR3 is TGTGCCAGCAGGGCTGGACGGGACCGCGGGGAGCTGTTTTTT. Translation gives CASRAGRDRGELFF.

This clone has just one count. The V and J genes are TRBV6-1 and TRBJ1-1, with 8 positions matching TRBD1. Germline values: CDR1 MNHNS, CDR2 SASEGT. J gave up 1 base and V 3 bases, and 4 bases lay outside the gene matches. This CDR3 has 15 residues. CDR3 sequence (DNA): TGTGCCAGCAGTGACGTCGACAGGGGGAACACTGAAGCTTTCTTT. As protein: CASSDVDRGNTEAFF.

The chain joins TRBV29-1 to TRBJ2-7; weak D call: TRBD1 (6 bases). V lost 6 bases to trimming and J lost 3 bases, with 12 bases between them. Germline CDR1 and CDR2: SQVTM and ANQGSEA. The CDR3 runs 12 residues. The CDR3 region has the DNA TGCAGCGTGACGAAGGGGGACTACGAGCAGTACTTC. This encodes CSVTKGDYEQYF.

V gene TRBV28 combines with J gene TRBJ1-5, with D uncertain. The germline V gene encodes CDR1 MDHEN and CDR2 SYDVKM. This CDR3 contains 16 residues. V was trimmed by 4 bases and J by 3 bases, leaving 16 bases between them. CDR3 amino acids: CASSYEGGRVNQPQHF. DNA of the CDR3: TGTGCCAGCAGTTACGAAGGCGGGCGGGTCAATCAGCCCCAGCATTTT.

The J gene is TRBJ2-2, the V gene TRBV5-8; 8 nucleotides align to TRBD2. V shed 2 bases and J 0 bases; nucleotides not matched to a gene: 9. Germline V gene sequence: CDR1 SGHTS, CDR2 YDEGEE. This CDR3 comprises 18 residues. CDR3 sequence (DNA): TGTGCCAGCAGCTTCTGGTCGGGACTAGACGCGAACACCGGGGAGCTGTTTTTT. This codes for CASSFWSGLDANTGELFF. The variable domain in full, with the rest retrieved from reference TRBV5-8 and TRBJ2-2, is EAGVTQSPTHLIKTRGQQATLRCSPISGHTSVYWYQQALGLGLQFLLWYDEGEERNRGNFPPRFSGRQFPNYSSELNVNALELEDSALYLCASSFWSGLDANTGELFFGEGSRLTVL.